This T cell receptor (beta chain) is from a study of T cell clones after liver transplantation. Sequencing was performed with immunoSEQ multiplex PCR; in TCRdb, only in-frame clones are kept and a portion is missing. The table has approximately 70,000 clones, around four fifths seen once. Germline-derived CDR1 and CDR2 are MNHNY and SVGAGI (reference sequence). With 5 bases removed from V and 0 bases from J, the gap between germline ends came to 5 bases. This CDR3 comprises 13 residues. This TCR was sampled from a human patient who received a liver transplant. Part of the T cells may come from the graft donor. This chain connects TRBV6-6 to TRBJ1-5; D is unclear. Sample: CD4+ T cells from blood, taken less than 50 months after liver transplant. The CDR3 sequence is CASSRDSNQPQHF. CDR3 coding DNA: TGTGCCAGCAGTCGAGATAGCAATCAGCCCCAGCATTTT.